A selection of T cell receptor beta chains follows, all from one sample in a study of T cells after yellow fever vaccination. MiXCR, run by TCRdb on the 5' RACE reads, gives a single entry per CDR3 protein. Of more than 300,000 distinct CDR3 sequences in the sample, over 8.5% were seen once. Material: CD4+ T cells sorted from PBMCs, obtained 45 days after the yellow fever booster vaccination. Every receptor here comes from a man aged 18-30 years who received the YFV17D yellow fever vaccine. The CDR3 runs from the conserved cysteine through the conserved F or W. The order of the fields is J gene, V gene, D gene, CDR3 length, clone size, CDR3 DNA, CDR3 protein. D genes are given only for firm matches. The size of a clone is reported for some rows only, either as once, few or many, or as a class for expanded clones.

>TRBJ1-1|TRBV12-3/TRBV12-4|.|16|.
TGTGCCAGCAGTTTAGCGCAAGGCAGGGGTGGGCCTGAAGCTTTCTTT
CASSLAQGRGGPEAFF
>TRBJ2-6|TRBV7-3|TRBD2|19|few
TGTGCCAGCAGCCCTCGGGGAGGGACTAGCGTCTCTGGGGCCAACGTCCTGACTTTC
CASSPRGGTSVSGANVLTF
>TRBJ1-1|TRBV30|.|14|.
TGTGCCTGGATTTCTCGCTCACCGAACAACCAAGCTTTCTTT
CAWISRSPNNQAFF
>TRBJ2-1|TRBV4-2|.|14|many
TGTGCCAGCAGCCAAGGGAACATCTACAATGAGCAGTTCTTC
CASSQGNIYNEQFF
>TRBJ2-3|TRBV20-1|TRBD2|15|.
TGCAGTGCTAGAGATTCCCGGGGGGGCACAGATACGCAGTATTTT
CSARDSRGGTDTQYF
>TRBJ2-1|TRBV20-1|.|16|few
TGCAGTGCTAGGTGGACAGCGGGAAGCTCCTACAATGAGCAGTTCTTC
CSARWTAGSSYNEQFF
>TRBJ2-3|TRBV18|.|14|few
TGTGCCAGCTCACCACAACATGGATCAGATACGCAGTATTTT
CASSPQHGSDTQYF
>TRBJ2-4|TRBV7-6|.|12|few
TGTGCCAGCAGTTCCCCGACTTCAATTCAGTACTTC
CASSSPTSIQYF
>TRBJ2-1|TRBV6-1|.|15|.
TGTGCCAGCAGTGAAGAAAGCGGGCTCTACAATGAGCAGTTCTTC
CASSEESGLYNEQFF
>TRBJ1-1|TRBV18|TRBD1|15|.
TGTGCCAGCTCACCGCTCTCAGGGGGCTTGGCTGAAGCTTTCTTT
CASSPLSGGLAEAFF
>TRBJ2-3|TRBV7-9|.|15|many
TGTGCCAGCAGCTTGAGCCCCTGGCTGACAGATACGCAGTATTTT
CASSLSPWLTDTQYF
>TRBJ1-2|TRBV7-2|.|12|.
TGTGCCAGCAGCTTCCGGGGAGGTGGCTACACCTTC
CASSFRGGGYTF
>TRBJ2-7|TRBV29-1|.|11|many
TGCAGCGCTGACGGGACGGGGGAGCAGTACTTC
CSADGTGEQYF
>TRBJ2-3|TRBV6-2/TRBV6-3|TRBD1|17|.
TGTGCCAGCAGTTACTACCGGACAGGGGTAAAAACAGATACGCAGTATTTT
CASSYYRTGVKTDTQYF
>TRBJ1-3|TRBV6-2/TRBV6-3|.|12|.
TGTGCCAGTTCGGACTCTGGAAACACCATATATTTT
CASSDSGNTIYF
>TRBJ2-7|TRBV10-3|.|13|.
TGTGCCATCAATCGACAGGAGGGCTACGAGCAGTACTTC
CAINRQEGYEQYF
>TRBJ1-2|TRBV6-2/TRBV6-3|TRBD1|13|few
TGTGCCAGCAGGGGACAGGACTTCTATGGCTACACCTTC
CASRGQDFYGYTF
>TRBJ1-2|TRBV7-9|TRBD1|14|many
TGTGCCAGCAGCTTACCAGGGGGCGCGACTGGCTACACCTTC
CASSLPGGATGYTF
>TRBJ1-2|TRBV9|.|16|few
TGTGCCAGCAGCGTAGGTGATGTGGTACAGGCCTATGGCTACACCTTC
CASSVGDVVQAYGYTF
>TRBJ2-5|TRBV29-1|.|15|.
TGCAGCGTTGAAGATCGACTCAGGGCGGTAGAGACCCAGTACTTC
CSVEDRLRAVETQYF
>TRBJ1-1|TRBV3-1|TRBD1|14|few
TGTGCCAGCAGCCAAGACATGACAGGGGCAGAAGCTTTCTTT
CASSQDMTGAEAFF
>TRBJ1-5|TRBV12-3/TRBV12-4|.|15|.
TGTGCCAGCAGTTTCTTCGGGTCCGCAAATCAGCCCCAGCATTTT
CASSFFGSANQPQHF
>TRBJ1-1|TRBV6-5|.|14|.
TGTGCCAGCAGCTGGGACGGCCTGAACACTGAAGCTTTCTTT
CASSWDGLNTEAFF
>TRBJ2-5|TRBV4-2|.|14|few
TGTGCCAGCAGCCAAGGCGGGAACCAAAAGACCCAGTACTTC
CASSQGGNQKTQYF
>TRBJ2-5|TRBV2|.|13|few
TGTGCCAGCAGTGTACGGGCAGGGGTGACCCAGTACTTC
CASSVRAGVTQYF
>TRBJ2-2|TRBV12-3/TRBV12-4|.|13|few
TGTGCCAGCAGTCCTCGAAACACCGGGGAGCTGTTTTTT
CASSPRNTGELFF
>TRBJ2-5|TRBV20-1|.|16|few
TGCAGTGCCCGAGGAGGCAGCCCAGGCAGCCAAGAGACCCAGTACTTC
CSARGGSPGSQETQYF
>TRBJ1-1|TRBV7-2|.|14|.
TGTGCCAGCAGCTTACTTGGGGGGTTATCTGAAGCTTTCTTT
CASSLLGGLSEAFF
>TRBJ2-3|TRBV7-8|.|14|.
TGTGCCAGCAGCTTATTCGGGATCGCAGATACGCAGTATTTT
CASSLFGIADTQYF
>TRBJ1-2|TRBV7-2|TRBD1|15|.
TGTGCCAGCAGCTTTGGACAGGGGCAAAACTATGGCTACACCTTC
CASSFGQGQNYGYTF
>TRBJ1-6|TRBV9|.|16|.
TGTGCCAGCAGCGTAGATCCCTTCCTCGGGAATTCACCCCTCCACTTT
CASSVDPFLGNSPLHF
>TRBJ2-1|TRBV7-2|TRBD2|16|few
TGTGCCAGCAGCCCCCAAAATAGCGGGGGGGCCGGTGAGCAGTTCTTC
CASSPQNSGGAGEQFF
>TRBJ2-5|TRBV15|.|13|many
TGTGCCACCAGCCCCAGGGGAGGAGAGACCCAGTACTTC
CATSPRGGETQYF
>TRBJ1-2|TRBV14|.|12|few
TGTGCCAGCAGCCAAGTGGGGCTCGGCTACACCTTC
CASSQVGLGYTF
>TRBJ1-2|TRBV7-9|TRBD1|16|.
TGTGCCAGCAGTTTACTAGGGGCGACAGGGAGCTATGGCTACACCTTC
CASSLLGATGSYGYTF
>TRBJ2-7|TRBV4-2|TRBD2|20|many
TGTGCCAGCAGCCAAGATCCCCCACTAGCGGGGGGGTCCCTGGCCTACGAGCAGTACTTC
CASSQDPPLAGGSLAYEQYF
>TRBJ2-3|TRBV5-1|.|14|.
TGCGCCAGCAGCTTTGGCAGGGAGGCGGATACGCAGTATTTT
CASSFGREADTQYF
>TRBJ1-5|TRBV5-5|TRBD1|14|few
TGTGCCAGCAGCTTTCAGGGGGGTGACCAGCCCCAGCATTTT
CASSFQGGDQPQHF
>TRBJ1-1|TRBV6-1|.|14|few
TGTGCCAGCAGGAGGGAGCCCGCGGCCACTGAAGCTTTCTTT
CASRREPAATEAFF
>TRBJ2-5|TRBV11-2|.|13|.
TGTGCCAGCAGCCGGGGTCATCAAGAGACCCAGTACTTC
CASSRGHQETQYF
>TRBJ1-2|TRBV6-5|.|14|.
TGTGCCAGCAGCTATGGACAGCAAGCCTATGGCTACACCTTC
CASSYGQQAYGYTF
>TRBJ1-1|TRBV2|.|15|.
TGTGCCAGCAGTCTCGACAGGCTTCTGAACACTGAAGCTTTCTTT
CASSLDRLLNTEAFF
>TRBJ2-3|TRBV3-1|.|14|.
TGTGCCAGCAGCCGAGAGGGGACCACAGATACGCAGTATTTT
CASSREGTTDTQYF
>TRBJ1-2|TRBV10-3|.|16|.
TGTGCCATCAGTCACCTCGTCGGGACGGCCAGTGACGGCTACACCTTC
CAISHLVGTASDGYTF
>TRBJ1-4|TRBV5-5|.|13|few
TGTGCCAGCAGCTTGGATCCCCATGAAAAACTGTTTTTT
CASSLDPHEKLFF
>TRBJ2-2|TRBV3-1|.|15|.
TGTGCCAGCAGCCAAGAGGGCGGCTACACCGGGGAGCTGTTTTTT
CASSQEGGYTGELFF
>TRBJ1-2|TRBV20-1|.|15|few
TGCAGTGCTAGGGGAGGGGACGGGGCTAACTATGGCTACACCTTC
CSARGGDGANYGYTF
>TRBJ1-2|TRBV14|.|13|.
TGTGCCAGCAGCCAAGATCTGGACTATGGCTACACCTTC
CASSQDLDYGYTF
>TRBJ1-2|TRBV7-8|TRBD1|18|.
TGTGCCAGCAGCCTCGTGCCAAGAGGGACAGGGGCGAGCTATGGCTACACCTTC
CASSLVPRGTGASYGYTF
>TRBJ1-1|TRBV11-2|.|13|few
TGTGCCAGCAGAAACAGCGGGGGGTCTGAAGCTTTCTTT
CASRNSGGSEAFF